This TCR beta chain was retrieved from a study of neoadjuvant anti-PD-1 for oral cavity cancer (dated by TCRdb to the early 2020s). Context from the whole study: Before undergoing curative-intent surgical resection, most patients got three to four biweekly nivolumab doses at 3 mg/kg. A fourth nivolumab dose was given around day 43 to patients without progression, and definitive surgical resection was performed in those patients on days 50-56. Under RECIST 1.1, a patient counted as a responder if showing complete response, partial response or stable disease, and as a non-responder if showing progression. The parent correlative cohort included roughly 12 patients, with an approximately 35% response rate.

The research as a whole found: TCR analyses included only three patients per response group, and the authors called for larger cohorts for validation. Within PBMCs, T cell clonality (Gini index) was significantly higher in non-responders than responders after neoadjuvant nivolumab. Higher pretreatment blood TCRbeta clonality and lower post-treatment tumor TCRbeta clonality were correlated with higher pretreatment blood Treg/Th17 ratios.

From its cysteine to its phenylalanine, the CDR3 spans 15 amino acids. Of the read, only the CDR3 DNA is kept; its 45 bases are in frame from base 1. Trimming at the junction amounts to 2 bases on V and 1 base on J, and the germline ends lie 10 bases apart. The CDR1 and CDR2 encoded by the germline V gene are SNHLY and FYNNEI. In regard to this clone: Its antigen specificity is not known. The input lacks base qualities; no much larger clone sits a single base away.

Reading the label with the study, this specimen's time point is: before neoadjuvant nivolumab. Patients were newly diagnosed with stage II-IVA oral cavity squamous cell carcinoma and had received no prior systemic or radiation treatment. The cohort was made up of patients with locally advanced, HPV-negative oral cavity squamous cell carcinoma. Peripheral blood mononuclear cells were analyzed directly, without maintenance or expansion in culture. The samples were obtained from a longitudinal correlative study of a single-arm phase II trial testing neoadjuvant nivolumab in oral cavity squamous cell carcinoma. Subject-matched pre- and post-treatment PBMCs and tumors from three responders and three non-responders underwent genomic DNA-based TCRbeta sequencing. Peripheral blood mononuclear cells were collected once before nivolumab treatment and again after treatment, at the time of surgery. The Maxwell RSC DNA from Cells kit was used to extract genomic DNA from PBMCs.

For deep sequencing of PBMC libraries, mostly 480 ng of input genomic DNA was used, and six replicates were run per sample. The immunoSEQ hsTCRbeta kit was used to prepare TCRbeta libraries according to the manufacturer's instructions. Sequencing of the completed libraries took place using an Illumina NovaSeq 6000 S4 flow cell after they had been pooled to around 2.7 nM. In the authors' own workflow: The immunoSEQ Analyzer was used for raw data preprocessing and quality control. The analysis was restricted to productive rearrangements, with each unique CDR3 amino acid sequence defining a clonotype. Repertoire clonality was estimated as the Gini-Simpson index, which was calculated using the R package tcR. Student's t test was used to compare Gini indices, while Pearson correlation assessed associations with tumor size change. In TCRdb, the immuneACCESS table is reduced to in-frame sequences with V and J assigned. These tables do not hold every clone; where another copy was compared, an unresolved V gene accounts for under half, and the others remain unexplained. That table supplies the V and J calls and clone size; D and trimming were determined from the DNA. Counted in this sample were about 81,000 clones; about 84% of them appeared once. Around 3.2% of the sample belongs to the ten largest clones.

The TCR originated in a person aged 35-79 years with oral cavity squamous cell carcinoma. This sequence uses TRBV2 and TRBJ2-3, with the D segment possibly TRBD1 or TRBD2, each aligning over 5 bases. The input for sequencing was PBMCs, taken before nivolumab (anti-PD-1) treatment. The DNA reads as follows: TGTGCCAGCAGTGAATTTTTGGGGGGCACAGATACGCAGTATTTT. The resulting protein is CASSEFLGGTDTQYF.